A single T cell receptor (beta chain) is shown here with its context. Its specificity is unknown. Data came from immunoSEQ multiplex PCR; TCRdb stores just in-frame clones and leaves some out. The table shows approximately 25,000 clones, with about 83% occurring only once. These data belong to a study of PD-1 blockade in classical Hodgkin lymphoma. Findings of the study overall: The study reported lower baseline TCR diversity in newly diagnosed patients than in healthy donors.

The CDR3 consists of 14 residues. The germline V gene encodes CDR1 SEHNR and CDR2 FQNEAQ (reference sequence). V was cut by 3 bases and J by 14 bases, with 20 bases left in between. Each and every patient relapsed after autologous stem cell transplantation, and patients got differing brentuximab vedotin exposure. The chain uses TRBV7-9 and TRBJ2-4; no clear D gene. The TCR was taken from a human donor with classical Hodgkin lymphoma. Specimen: peripheral blood mononuclear cells (PBMCs), collected before the second cycle of nivolumab. CDR3 in DNA: TGTGCCAGCAGCTTCGGTACAGTTACCCTTCCCGAGTACTTC. Translating gives CASSFGTVTLPEYF. The full variable domain, with the rest looked up from reference TRBV7-9 and TRBJ2-4, is DTGVSQNPRHKITKRGQNVTFRCDPISEHNRLYWYRQTLGQGPEFLTYFQNEAQLEKSRLLSDRFSAERPKGSFSTLEIQRTEQGDSAMYLCASSFGTVTLPEYFGAGTRLSVL.